This entry lists 3 T cell receptor beta chains sequenced from one sample in a study of beta chain features in type 1 diabetes. Sequenced material consisted of expressed TCRB transcripts (all of the isolated RNA was reverse transcribed). TCRdb keeps only in-frame clones here, not all; method: immunoSEQ multiplex PCR. The table lists some 300,000 clones, about 8% of them singletons, with more than 1% in the top ten. Sequencing was performed on central memory CD4+ T cells from blood. The source of these receptors is a woman aged 18-30 years in good health.

V is TRBV7-2 and J is TRBJ1-5, with TRBD1 as a possible D gene (5 bases). The CDR3 has 16 residues. Deletions cut 2 bases from V and 0 bases from J, with 11 bases between. The germline V gene has CDR1 SGHTA and CDR2 FQGNSA. In DNA, the CDR3 is TGTGCCAGCAGCTTATTTTGGGGGAATAGCAATCAGCCCCAGCATTTT. As protein: CASSLFWGNSNQPQHF.

This clone came up a few times. The rearrangement uses TRBV28 and TRBJ2-3; D not resolved. V gave up 7 bases and J gave up 3 bases, with 14 bases separating them. CDR1 is MDHEN and CDR2 is SYDVKM in the germline V gene. The CDR3 runs 14 residues. Written as DNA, the CDR3 is TGTGCCAGCATTCGGGCCGGAGTTACAGATACGCAGTATTTT. This codes for CASIRAGVTDTQYF.

This clone was recorded at least ten times. The genes are TRBV29-1 and TRBJ2-6, with 8 bases aligning to TRBD2. This CDR3 region has 16 residues. With V trimmed by 7 bases and J by 0 bases, 8 bases remained unmatched. Germline V lookup: CDR1 SQVTM, CDR2 ANQGSEA. The CDR3 coding sequence is TGCAGCGCCTCCCTCGGGGGGGACTCTGGGGCCAACGTCCTGACTTTC. Translated: CSASLGGDSGANVLTF.